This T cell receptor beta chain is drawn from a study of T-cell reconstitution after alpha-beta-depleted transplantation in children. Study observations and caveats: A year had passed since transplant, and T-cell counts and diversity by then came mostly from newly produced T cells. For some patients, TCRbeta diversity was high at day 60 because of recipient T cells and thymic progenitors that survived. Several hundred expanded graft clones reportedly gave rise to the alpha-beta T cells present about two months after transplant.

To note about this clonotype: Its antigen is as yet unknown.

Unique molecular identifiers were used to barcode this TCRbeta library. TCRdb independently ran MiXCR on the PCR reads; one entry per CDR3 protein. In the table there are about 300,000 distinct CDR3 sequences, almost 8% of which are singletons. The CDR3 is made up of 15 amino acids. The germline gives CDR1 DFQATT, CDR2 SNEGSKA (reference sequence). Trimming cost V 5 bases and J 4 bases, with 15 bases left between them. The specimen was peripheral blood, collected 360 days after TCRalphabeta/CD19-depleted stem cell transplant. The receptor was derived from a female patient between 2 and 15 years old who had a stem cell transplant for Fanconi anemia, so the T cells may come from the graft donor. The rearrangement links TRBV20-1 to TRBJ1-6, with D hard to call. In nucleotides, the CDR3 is TGCAGTGCTCCCCCCGCCGGGCCTTATAATTCACCCCTCCACTTT. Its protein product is CSAPPAGPYNSPLHF.